This entry lists 32 T cell receptor beta chains sequenced from one sample in a study of blood T cells in healthy people across ages. The use of a sample-barcoded 5' primer and a J-beta primer mix characterized a second PCR of roughly 7 to 11 cycles. TCRdb independently ran MiXCR on the 5' RACE reads; one entry per CDR3 protein. The sample lists about 970,000 distinct CDR3 sequences, roughly half seen once, with 20% to 25% in the top ten. Sequencing was done on a sample of blood. The receptors stem from a woman aged 55-70 years in good health.

The chain carries TRBV25-1 and TRBJ2-3; D is perhaps TRBD1 (6 bases). The V gene's germline CDR1 is MGHDK and CDR2 SYGVNS. The CDR3 spans 15 residues. The V end was cut by 0 bases, the J end by 4 bases, with 11 bases between. The CDR3 DNA follows: TGTGCCAGCAGTGAATACAGGGGTGCATCAGATACGCAGTATTTT. Translating it yields CASSEYRGASDTQYF.

The chain has TRBV6-5 and TRBJ2-1; possibly TRBD2 for D (5 bases). V was trimmed by 5 bases and J by 6 bases, leaving 11 bases between them. The length of the CDR3 is 13 residues. Germline CDR1 and CDR2: MNHEY and SVGAGI. The CDR3: CASSNNLANEQFF. As DNA, the CDR3 is TGTGCCAGCAGTAACAATCTAGCCAATGAGCAGTTCTTC.

This sequence joins TRBV11-2 and TRBJ2-1; the match to TRBD1 covers 7 bases. Trimming at V came to 5 bases and at J to 12 bases, leaving 13 bases not matched to a gene. Germline assignment: CDR1 SGHAT and CDR2 FQNNGV. CDR3 length: 14 residues. CDR3 sequence: CASSQTGQVGGQFF. The CDR3 nucleotides are TGTGCCAGCAGCCAGACAGGGCAGGTGGGCGGGCAGTTCTTC.

The chain joins TRBV18 to TRBJ2-3; TRBD2 matches 9 bases. With 4 bases clipped from V and 2 bases from J, the junction kept 7 bases outside the gene matches. The CDR3 covers 16 residues. CDR1 and CDR2 (germline): KGHSH, LQKENI. The CDR3 spells CASSRGAGGTTDTQYF. The CDR3 DNA reads TGTGCCAGCTCACGTGGAGCGGGAGGTACCACAGATACGCAGTATTTT.

The rearrangement uses TRBV7-2 and TRBJ2-1, with TRBD2 as a possible D gene (5 bases). The V end lost 2 bases, the J end lost 6 bases, and 8 bases lay between the germline ends. Germline CDR1 is SGHTA and CDR2 is FQGNSA. The CDR3 runs 13 residues. CDR3 DNA: TGTGCCAGCAGCTTAACTAGGGTCAATGAGCAGTTCTTC. Amino acid sequence: CASSLTRVNEQFF.

V and J are TRBV6-4 and TRBJ2-6; maybe TRBD1 (6 bases). This CDR3 spans 17 amino acids. With 0 bases removed from V and 0 bases from J, the gap between germline ends came to 9 bases. CDR1 is MRHNA and CDR2 is SNTAGT in the germline V gene. The CDR3 sequence is CASSDSGADSGANVLTF. The CDR3 DNA follows: TGTGCCAGCAGTGACTCGGGGGCCGACTCTGGGGCCAACGTCCTGACTTTC.

The gene calls are TRBV7-2 and TRBJ1-4, with 8 nucleotides matching TRBD1. Germline V gene data show CDR1 as SGHTA and CDR2 as FQGNSA. After removal of 4 bases from V and 8 bases from J, the junction contained 9 bases not matched to a gene. This CDR3 comprises 15 residues. The CDR3 spells CASSSRQGLREKLFF. In DNA form, the CDR3 reads TGTGCCAGCAGCTCAAGACAGGGGTTAAGGGAAAAACTGTTTTTT.

This clonotype has only a few counts. The chain carries TRBV27 and TRBJ1-6, with D perhaps matching TRBD1 (5 bases). V was cut by 5 bases and J by 6 bases, with 11 bases left in between. CDR3 length: 14 amino acids. Germline CDR1 reads MNHEY; CDR2 reads SMNVEV (reference sequence). Here the CDR3 reads CASSPGTPNSPLHF. The CDR3 nucleotides read TGTGCCAGCAGTCCTGGGACGCCTAATTCACCCCTCCACTTT.

The sample holds a few counts of this clonotype. The V gene is TRBV7-9, the J gene TRBJ2-5; D may be TRBD1 or TRBD2 (5 bases each). This CDR3 is 15 amino acids long. Trimming took off 5 bases at V and 3 bases at J, with 16 bases between the two ends. Per the germline V gene, CDR1 is SEHNR and CDR2 is FQNEAQ (reference sequence). The CDR3, as DNA: TGTGCCAGCAGCAAGAGGGGCAGCTACGAAGAGACCCAGTACTTC. Its protein is CASSKRGSYEETQYF.

The sample holds a few counts of this clonotype. V and J are TRBV3-1 and TRBJ2-4; D perhaps matches TRBD2 (5 bases). This CDR3 contains 17 residues. CDR1 LGHDT and CDR2 YNNKEL come from the germline V gene (reference sequence). Trimming removed 4 bases at V and 0 bases at J, with 16 bases between. The CDR3 reads CASSPGNTNLAKNIQYF. Here the CDR3 DNA reads TGTGCCAGCAGCCCCGGGAACACTAATCTAGCCAAAAACATTCAGTACTTC.

This clonotype has only a few counts. The V call is TRBV28, the J call TRBJ2-4, with D possibly being TRBD2 (6 bases). V was shortened by 2 bases and J by 12 bases, with 8 bases between the two germline ends. The CDR3 runs to 11 residues. Germline loops: CDR1 MDHEN, CDR2 SYDVKM. CDR3 amino acids: CASSLSGPQYF. The CDR3 DNA follows: TGTGCCAGCAGTTTAAGCGGGCCTCAGTACTTC.

This clonotype was recorded a few times. V is TRBV4-1 and J is TRBJ2-1; D is unclear. Trimming took 0 bases from V and 10 from J, leaving 13 bases between them. Germline V gene lookup returns CDR1 MGHRA and CDR2 YSYEKL. The CDR3 is 14 amino acids. The CDR3 DNA sequence: TGCGCCAGCAGCCAAGACTCGGTGGCACCAGAGCAGTTCTTC. Translated, it gives CASSQDSVAPEQFF.

This sequence joins TRBV20-1 and TRBJ2-1, with D maybe TRBD2 (5 bases). Deletions cut 2 bases from V and 4 bases from J, with 18 bases between. The CDR3 is made up of 16 amino acids. Germline V gene data show CDR1 as DFQATT and CDR2 as SNEGSKA (reference sequence). The CDR3 DNA follows: TGCAGTGCTAGAATCCCAGGCGGGCGGGCGTACAATGAGCAGTTCTTC. Translated, it gives CSARIPGGRAYNEQFF.

This clonotype has a handful of counts. The chain uses TRBV3-1 and TRBJ2-3; D is unresolved. The CDR3 is made up of 14 amino acids. Between the trimmed V and J ends, which lost 5 bases and 0 bases, there was a span of 9 bases. Looked up from germline, CDR1 is LGHDT and CDR2 is YNNKEL (reference sequence). CDR3 nucleotides: TGTGCCAGCAGCTATACTATGAGCACAGATACGCAGTATTTT. Translated, it gives CASSYTMSTDTQYF.

The chain combines TRBV9 with TRBJ2-7; unclear D gene. The CDR3 is made up of 13 amino acids. V lost 4 bases to trimming and J lost 3 bases, with 11 bases between them. CDR1 and CDR2 (germline): SGDLS, YYNGEE. The CDR3 region has the DNA TGTGCCAGCAGCTCCCGGGTGGGCTACGAGCAGTACTTC. Translation gives CASSSRVGYEQYF. Full variable domain (rest looked up from reference TRBV9 and TRBJ2-7): DSGVTQTPKHLITATGQRVTLRCSPRSGDLSVYWYQQSLDQGLQFLIQYYNGEERAKGNILERFSAQQFPDLHSELNLSSLELGDSALYFCASSSRVGYEQYFGPGTRLTVT.

This clonotype showed up just a few times. The chain carries TRBV7-9 and TRBJ2-5, with 10 bases fitting TRBD2. Germline assignment: CDR1 SEHNR and CDR2 FQNEAQ (reference sequence). The J segment lost 5 bases and the V segment lost 1 base, leaving 7 bases of the junction unmatched. The CDR3 loop spans 16 amino acids. The CDR3 region has the DNA TGTGCCAGCAGCTTAGATTTGGCTAGCGGGAGCGAGACCCAGTACTTC. This sequence encodes CASSLDLASGSETQYF.

This clonotype was detected only a few times. The V gene is TRBV2, the J gene TRBJ2-7; no firm D call. From germline, CDR1 is SNHLY and CDR2 FYNNEI. V lost 7 bases, J lost 2 bases, and 12 bases lay in between. The CDR3 covers 13 residues. CDR3 residues: CASTATVTYEQYF. The CDR3 DNA follows: TGTGCCAGCACCGCGACGGTTACCTACGAGCAGTACTTC.

The V call is TRBV3-1, the J call TRBJ1-2, with D maybe TRBD1 (5 bases). Looked up from germline, CDR1 is LGHDT and CDR2 is YNNKEL (reference sequence). CDR3 length: 14 residues. Trimming pared 3 bases from V and 3 bases from J, leaving 11 bases between. The CDR3 coding sequence is TGTGCCAGCAGCCATGCCGGGACCGACTATGGCTACACCTTC. Residues: CASSHAGTDYGYTF.

V is TRBV9 and J is TRBJ2-7, with a weak D call TRBD2 (7 bases). Trimming took off 0 bases at V and 0 bases at J, with 13 bases between the two ends. This CDR3 is built from 16 residues. In germline, CDR1 is SGDLS, CDR2 YYNGEE. This CDR3 reads CASSVAAGAHSYEQYF. Here the CDR3 DNA reads TGTGCCAGCAGCGTAGCTGCGGGGGCCCACTCCTACGAGCAGTACTTC.

The chain couples TRBV27 to TRBJ2-3, with D unresolved. The germline V gene has CDR1 MNHEY and CDR2 SMNVEV (reference sequence). The CDR3 is made up of 16 amino acids. Trimming shortened V by 4 bases and J by 2 bases, and 16 bases separated the two germline ends. The DNA of the CDR3 is TGTGCCAGCAGTTCCCCGGGCGGCCGCCCCACAGATACGCAGTATTTT. Amino acids: CASSSPGGRPTDTQYF.

The J gene is TRBJ2-1, the V gene TRBV7-8, with 9 bases aligning to TRBD2. V shed 1 base and J 8 bases; nucleotides not matched to a gene: 6. The CDR3 length is 15 residues. Germline V gene lookup returns CDR1 SGHVS and CDR2 FQNEAQ. The CDR3, as DNA: TGTGCCAGCAGCTTAGTGTCTAGCGGGACGGATGAGCAGTTCTTC. Encoded protein: CASSLVSSGTDEQFF.

This clonotype was counted only a few times. The chain's CDR3 is CASSPRSSGSGEQYF. The CDR3 DNA follows: TGTGCCAGCAGCCCCCGATCTAGCGGGAGTGGCGAGCAGTACTTC. The rearrangement uses TRBV28 and TRBJ2-5; 10 nucleotides align to TRBD2. The J call is doubtful: the DNA matches TRBJ2-7 better. Germline V lookup: CDR1 MDHEN, CDR2 SYDVKM. This CDR3 comprises 15 residues.

The chain joins TRBV4-2 to TRBJ2-3; the D call may be TRBD1 or TRBD2 (7 bases each). V shed 0 bases and J shed 5 bases, with 12 bases lying between them. Germline V gives CDR1 LGHNA, CDR2 YNFKEQ. CDR3 length equals 15 residues. The CDR3 reads CASSQDPGGGDTQYF. CDR3 sequence (DNA): TGTGCCAGCAGCCAAGACCCAGGGGGGGGAGATACGCAGTATTTT.

This clonotype came up a few times. The chain links TRBV11-2 to TRBJ2-3; D remains unclear. Deletions cut 2 bases from V and 2 bases from J, with 11 bases between. This CDR3 has 15 amino acids. Germline V lookup: CDR1 SGHAT, CDR2 FQNNGV. The CDR3 loop reads CASSLRVSNTDTQYF. Here the CDR3 DNA reads TGTGCCAGCAGCTTAAGGGTCAGCAACACAGATACGCAGTATTTT. Complete variable domain (other parts from reference TRBV11-2 and TRBJ2-3): EAGVAQSPRYKIIEKRQSVAFWCNPISGHATLYWYQQILGQGPKLLIQFQNNGVVDDSQLPKDRFSAERLKGVDSTLKIQPAKLEDSAVYLCASSLRVSNTDTQYFGPGTRLTVL.

The gene calls are TRBV4-3 and TRBJ2-2; weak D call: TRBD2 (5 bases). The ends were cut back, 1 base at V and 1 base at J, with 16 bases in the middle. The CDR3 extends over 18 amino acids. CDR1 LGHNA and CDR2 YSLEER come from the germline V gene. The CDR3 loop is CASSQVSGTGKNTGELFF. The CDR3 nucleotides are TGCGCCAGCAGCCAAGTATCCGGAACGGGAAAGAACACCGGGGAGCTGTTTTTT.

This clonotype was seen many times. The genes are TRBV2 and TRBJ1-2, with 12 bases aligning to TRBD1. The CDR3 extends over 15 amino acids. Losses at the gene ends were 6 bases for V and 8 bases for J; bases not matched to a gene: 10. Germline CDR1 is SNHLY and CDR2 is FYNNEI. In DNA, the CDR3 is TGTGCCAGCAGAGCCGGGACAGGGGGCCGCTGGGGCTACACCTTC. Translating it yields CASRAGTGGRWGYTF.

The chain joins TRBV5-6 to TRBJ2-7; unclear D gene. Judging by the DNA end, TRBJ2-5 fits better; the J call may be wrong. This CDR3 is built from 16 residues. In germline, CDR1 is SGHDT, CDR2 YYEEEE. The CDR3 loop reads CASSSSVLVNGRTQYF. For the CDR3, the DNA is TGTGCCAGCAGCTCGTCGGTTCTGGTCAACGGACGGACCCAGTACTTC.

The J gene is TRBJ2-4, the V gene TRBV21-1; TRBD2 is the table's D call, not checked against the DNA. TRBV21-1 is listed as a pseudogene. The CDR3 is 16 amino acids. CDR3 loop: CASSKVGLAGFGEQYF. The CDR3 nucleotides are TGTGCCAGCAGCAAAGTAGGACTAGCGGGATTTGGGGAGCAGTACTTC.

The chain uses TRBV5-6 and TRBJ1-2; no reliable D call. CDR3 length equals 14 residues. Germline CDR1 SGHDT, CDR2 YYEEEE. Trimming removed 0 bases at V and 5 bases at J, with 11 bases between. CDR3 sequence reads: CASSLVQTQYGYTF. The CDR3, as DNA: TGTGCCAGCAGCTTGGTGCAGACCCAATATGGCTACACCTTC.

J is TRBJ2-7 and V is TRBV7-3, with 9 positions matching TRBD2. The V gene end was trimmed by 6 bases and the J gene end by 7 bases; junction bases not matched to a gene: 13. Germline V gene data show CDR1 as SGHTA and CDR2 as FQGTGA. The CDR3 contains 15 residues. The CDR3 here is CASSRASGNKNEQYF. The CDR3 DNA follows: TGTGCCAGCAGTCGCGCTAGCGGGAACAAAAATGAGCAGTACTTC.

The chain couples TRBV6-1 to TRBJ2-7; D is possibly TRBD1 or TRBD2 (5 bases each). The CDR3 has 12 residues. CDR1 and CDR2 (germline): MNHNS, SASEGT. Trimming took 9 bases from V and 2 from J, leaving 11 bases between them. The CDR3 is CASRDVAYEQYF. In DNA form, the CDR3 reads TGTGCCAGTAGGGACGTCGCCTACGAGCAGTACTTC.

The chain has TRBV12-3 or TRBV12-4 and TRBJ2-7; 8 bases line up with TRBD1. V trimming: 3 bases; J trimming: 6 bases; junction bases outside the gene matches: 7. The CDR3 totals 14 residues. The CDR3 here is CASSFFTGGLEQYF. The CDR3, as DNA: TGTGCCAGCAGTTTCTTTACAGGGGGGCTCGAGCAGTACTTC.